One and the same sample provided the 28 T cell receptor beta chains below, sequenced in a study of blood T cells in healthy people across ages. Through a sample-barcoded 5' primer and a J-beta primer mix, a second PCR was run for 7 to 11 cycles. A single record per CDR3 protein comes from TCRdb applying MiXCR to the 5' RACE reads. The sample includes 720,000 or so distinct CDR3 sequences, less than 45% of them seen just once. The sample comprised blood. These receptors came from a man older than 75 in good health.

CDR3 region: CASSGTTSGNEETQYF. CDR3 nucleotides: TGTGCCAGCAGTGGTACGACTAGCGGGAATGAAGAGACCCAGTACTTC. The chain couples TRBV6-1 to TRBJ2-5; 11 nucleotides match TRBD2. Germline-derived CDR1 and CDR2 are MNHNS and SASEGT. The CDR3 sequence is 16 residues long. Losses at the gene ends were 4 bases for V and 3 bases for J; bases not matched to a gene: 7.

This clonotype has only a few counts. The CDR3 reads CASSLPEAGEQYF. The DNA for the CDR3 is TGTGCCAGCAGTTTACCTGAGGCGGGCGAGCAGTACTTC. This chain uses TRBV27 with TRBJ2-5, with D possibly matching TRBD2 (5 bases). The DNA end lines up better with TRBJ2-7; the J call may be wrong. This CDR3 contains 13 residues. Germline loops: CDR1 MNHEY, CDR2 SMNVEV (reference sequence).

This rearrangement joins TRBV20-1 to TRBJ1-2; D is uncertain. The CDR3 covers 15 residues. Per the germline V gene, CDR1 is DFQATT and CDR2 is SNEGSKA (reference sequence). With 3 bases removed from V and 8 bases from J, the gap between germline ends came to 22 bases. CDR3 DNA sequence: TGCAGTGCTAGGGTCCCCCTCGACGTGGCGGGAGGCTACACCTTC. Amino acid sequence: CSARVPLDVAGGYTF.

CDR3 protein: CASSLQGFGDTGELFF. The CDR3 nucleotides are TGTGCCAGCAGTTTACAGGGGTTCGGAGACACCGGGGAGCTGTTTTTT. The genes are TRBV11-2 and TRBJ2-2; 7 bases agree with TRBD1. Unmatched junction bases numbered 10, after V lost 6 bases and J lost 3 bases. The CDR3 has 16 amino acids. Germline assignment: CDR1 SGHAT and CDR2 FQNNGV.

This chain joins TRBV7-9 and TRBJ2-7; perhaps TRBD2 as D (6 bases). Per germline, CDR1 SEHNR and CDR2 FQNEAQ (reference sequence). Trimming removed 2 bases at V and 0 bases at J, with 14 bases between. The CDR3 spans 16 residues. The CDR3 sequence is CASSLSLAGSSYEQYF. DNA of the CDR3: TGTGCCAGCAGCTTATCGCTTGCGGGGAGCTCCTACGAGCAGTACTTC.

The V gene is TRBV6-2 or TRBV6-3, the J gene TRBJ1-2; D gene unclear. Trimming took off 0 bases at V and 3 bases at J, with 8 bases between the two ends. The length of the CDR3 is 14 residues. Germline V gene lookup returns CDR1 MNHEY and CDR2 SVGEGT. Written as DNA, the CDR3 is TGTGCCAGCAGTTACTCTTCCACAGACTATGGCTACACCTTC. As protein: CASSYSSTDYGYTF.

This clonotype was detected a few times. The rearrangement links TRBV4-3 to TRBJ2-5, with D perhaps TRBD1 (5 bases). The CDR3 is made up of 16 amino acids. Trimming stripped 1 base from V and 5 bases from J, with 17 bases between. Germline CDR1 LGHNA, CDR2 YSLEER. The CDR3 nucleotides are TGCGCCAGCAGCCAAGCTCTAGGACAACGTGAGGAGACCCAGTACTTC. As protein: CASSQALGQREETQYF.

The chain has TRBV10-3 and TRBJ1-5; TRBD1 aligns across 9 bases. The V segment lost 2 bases and the J segment 6 bases; nucleotides outside the gene matches: 8. This CDR3 comprises 16 residues. CDR1 ENHRY and CDR2 SYGVKD come from the germline V gene. The CDR3 is CAISEEGQGGGQPQHF. In DNA, the CDR3 is TGTGCCATCAGTGAGGAGGGACAGGGAGGAGGTCAGCCCCAGCATTTT.

The chain is built from TRBV6-6 and TRBJ2-1; D perhaps matches TRBD1 (5 bases). Germline V gives CDR1 MNHNY, CDR2 SVGAGI (reference sequence). The CDR3 consists of 14 residues. V was clipped by 2 bases and J by 4 bases, with 9 bases between them. CDR3 region: CASSYQGAYNEQFF. The CDR3 DNA follows: TGTGCCAGCAGTTACCAAGGGGCTTACAATGAGCAGTTCTTC.

The V gene is TRBV20-1, the J gene TRBJ2-5; 13 bases are a match to TRBD2. The CDR3 has 17 amino acids. Germline CDR1 and CDR2: DFQATT and SNEGSKA (reference sequence). J gave up 5 bases and V 3 bases, and 12 bases lay outside the gene matches. CDR3 in amino acids: CSARVPGLAGIRETQYF. In nucleotides, the CDR3 is TGCAGTGCTAGGGTTCCGGGACTAGCGGGGATCAGGGAGACCCAGTACTTC.

This chain connects TRBV30 to TRBJ2-1; D perhaps matches TRBD2 (5 bases). V was cut by 2 bases and J by 9 bases, with 11 bases left in between. The CDR3 runs 12 residues. The germline gives CDR1 GTSNPN, CDR2 SVGIG (reference sequence). The CDR3 here is CAWSPAEGEQFF. CDR3 coding DNA: TGTGCCTGGAGTCCGGCCGAGGGTGAGCAGTTCTTC.

This clonotype came up a few times. One end of the junction does not line up with germline, which may come from a read error. This sequence joins TRBV9 and TRBJ1-4; TRBD1 might be the D (5 bases). CDR3 length equals 16 residues. From germline, CDR1 is SGDLS and CDR2 YYNGEE. The CDR3 nucleotides are TGTGCCAGCAGCGTAGGCGGGGCCATTCGGGGTGAAAAGCTGTTTTTT. Translation gives CASSVGGAIRGEKLFF.

This clonotype appeared a few times. The rearrangement uses TRBV6-1 and TRBJ1-5; D remains ambiguous. In germline, CDR1 is MNHNS, CDR2 SASEGT. The CDR3 loop spans 13 amino acids. V gave up 0 bases and J gave up 5 bases, with 5 bases separating them. The CDR3 DNA follows: TGTGCCAGCAGTGAAGCGCGAGATCAGCCCCAGCATTTT. It encodes CASSEARDQPQHF.

This chain uses TRBV6-6 with TRBJ2-7; TRBD1 matches 10 bases. CDR1 and CDR2 from the germline V gene are MNHNY and SVGAGI (reference sequence). The CDR3 runs 15 residues. V lost 0 bases to trimming and J lost 7 bases; unmatched junction nucleotides: 6. The CDR3 protein is CASSYSGTGAREQYF. CDR3 DNA sequence: TGTGCCAGCAGTTACTCGGGGACAGGGGCGCGGGAGCAGTACTTC.

This rearrangement joins TRBV28 to TRBJ1-4, with D maybe TRBD1 (5 bases). Deletions cut 8 bases from V and 3 bases from J, with 10 bases between. Germline lookup yields CDR1 MDHEN and CDR2 SYDVKM. The CDR3 is 13 residues long. The CDR3 region has the DNA TGTGCCAGCGGGGGGAGTCCTAATGAAAAACTGTTTTTT. Its protein is CASGGSPNEKLFF.

CDR3 sequence: CASSPPPGVEANVLTF. CDR3 nucleotides: TGTGCCAGCAGCCCCCCCCCAGGGGTGGAGGCCAACGTCCTGACTTTC. This rearrangement joins TRBV7-3 to TRBJ2-6; possibly TRBD1 for D (6 bases). Germline lookup yields CDR1 SGHTA and CDR2 FQGTGA. The CDR3 is 16 amino acids. V shed 5 bases and J shed 6 bases, with 17 bases lying between them. Supplemented by reference TRBV7-3 and TRBJ2-6, the full variable domain reads GAGVSQTPSNKVTEKGKYVELRCDPISGHTALYWYRQSLGQGPEFLIYFQGTGAADDSGLPNDRFFAVRPEGSVSTLKIQRTERGDSAVYLCASSPPPGVEANVLTFGAGSRLTVL.

This clonotype turned up a few times. This rearrangement joins TRBV6-2 or TRBV6-3 to TRBJ1-1; D not resolved. CDR3 length: 15 residues. Germline CDR1 and CDR2: MNHEY and SVGEGT. Trimming removed 2 bases at V and 0 bases at J, with 10 bases between. The CDR3 here is CASSYARRLNTEAFF. CDR3 sequence (DNA): TGTGCCAGCAGTTACGCCCGGCGGCTGAACACTGAAGCTTTCTTT.

This clonotype appeared a few times. The V and J genes are TRBV9 and TRBJ2-3, with D unresolved. V dropped 1 base and J dropped 0 bases, with 9 bases sitting between them. Germline V gives CDR1 SGDLS, CDR2 YYNGEE. The CDR3 totals 15 residues. Here the CDR3 DNA reads TGTGCCAGCAGCGTATCCCCATCTAGCACAGATACGCAGTATTTT. Residues: CASSVSPSSTDTQYF.

The rearrangement joins TRBV13 to TRBJ1-1; 7 bases fit TRBD1. Trimming at V came to 5 bases and at J to 0 bases, leaving 6 bases not matched to a gene. CDR1 is PRHDT and CDR2 is FYEKMQ in the germline V gene (reference sequence). The CDR3 runs to 15 residues. The CDR3 DNA reads as TGTGCCAGCAGCCCCTCGACAGGGATGAACACTGAAGCTTTCTTT. This sequence encodes CASSPSTGMNTEAFF.

The rearrangement uses TRBV27 and TRBJ2-7; 9 positions match TRBD2. J was trimmed by 2 bases and V by 1 base; bases with no gene match: 6. Germline V gene lookup returns CDR1 MNHEY and CDR2 SMNVEV (reference sequence). The CDR3 is 16 amino acids. CDR3 region: CASSLFTAGGPYEQYF. The CDR3 DNA reads as TGTGCCAGCAGTTTATTCACAGCGGGAGGCCCCTACGAGCAGTACTTC.

The J gene is TRBJ2-5, the V gene TRBV12-5; the D is unclear. The end of the DNA aligns better with TRBJ2-7, so the J call may be wrong. There are 13 residues in the CDR3. Germline CDR1 reads LGHNT; CDR2 reads FRNRAP. This CDR3 is CASGLLSEYEQYF. CDR3 nucleotide sequence: TGTGCTAGTGGCCTCCTTTCAGAATACGAGCAGTACTTC.

On this clonotype itself: A much larger clone differs by one base, so this may be a read error. In DNA, the CDR3 is TGTGCCAGCAGATCACTGGGGGGACAGGGATACAATGAGCAGTACTTC. Its protein product is CASRSLGGQGYNEQYF. The rearrangement uses TRBV27 and TRBJ2-5; 9 bases fit TRBD1. This CDR3 comprises 16 residues. The junction had 19 bases not matched to a gene; V was cut back by 6 bases and J by 11 bases. CDR1 and CDR2 (germline): MNHEY, SMNVEV (reference sequence).

V is TRBV4-2 and J is TRBJ2-3; 8 bases are a match to TRBD1. The CDR3 sequence is 17 residues long. Germline lookup yields CDR1 LGHNA and CDR2 YNFKEQ. Trimming removed 1 base from V and 5 bases from J; junction bases left unmatched: 11. CDR3 in amino acids: CASSQASGQGGGDTQYF. In DNA form, the CDR3 reads TGTGCCAGCAGCCAAGCCTCCGGACAGGGAGGAGGAGATACGCAGTATTTT.

This clonotype was counted at least ten times. This sequence joins TRBV6-2 or TRBV6-3 and TRBJ2-6; 12 bases are shared with TRBD2. The length of the CDR3 is 18 residues. V lost 2 bases and J lost 4; bases outside the gene matches: 6. Per the germline V gene, CDR1 is MNHEY and CDR2 is SVGEGT. DNA for the CDR3: TGTGCCAGCAGTTACCCGACTAGCGGGAGAGGAGGGGCCAACGTCCTGACTTTC. Its protein is CASSYPTSGRGGANVLTF.

The chain is built from TRBV11-2 and TRBJ2-3; D is unresolved. V gave up 0 bases and J gave up 6 bases, with 13 bases separating them. The V gene's germline CDR1 is SGHAT and CDR2 FQNNGV. The CDR3 spans 15 residues. This chain's CDR3 is CASSLDSGVPDTQYF. DNA for the CDR3: TGTGCCAGCAGCTTAGATAGTGGGGTTCCCGATACGCAGTATTTT. Combining the CDR3 with reference TRBV11-2 and TRBJ2-3 gives the whole variable domain EAGVAQSPRYKIIEKRQSVAFWCNPISGHATLYWYQQILGQGPKLLIQFQNNGVVDDSQLPKDRFSAERLKGVDSTLKIQPAKLEDSAVYLCASSLDSGVPDTQYFGPGTRLTVL.

With respect to this clonotype: A much bigger clone sits one base away, suggesting this may be a read error. The chain is built from TRBV21-1 and TRBJ2-7. TRBV21-1 is a pseudogene locus. The CDR3 is 14 amino acids. Here the CDR3 reads CASSYPTWGYEQYF. CDR3 sequence (DNA): TGTGCCAGCAGCTACCCAACGTGGGGCTACGAGCAGTACTTC.

This clonotype has just a few counts. CDR3 amino acids: CASSLRGTGIYEQYF. The CDR3, as DNA: TGTGCCAGCAGTTTACGAGGGACAGGGATATACGAGCAGTACTTC. This chain uses TRBV27 with TRBJ2-7; 9 positions agree with TRBD1. The germline V gene encodes CDR1 MNHEY and CDR2 SMNVEV (reference sequence). The CDR3 is 15 amino acids. V lost 2 bases and J lost 4; bases outside the gene matches: 6.

This clonotype was observed a handful of times. The chain joins TRBV10-1 to TRBJ1-5; D not resolved. The CDR3 runs to 14 residues. Trimming left V 0 bases short and J 4 bases short, with 7 bases between. The V gene's germline CDR1 is WNHNN and CDR2 SYGVQD (reference sequence). The CDR3 DNA sequence: TGCGCCAGCAGTGAGTCGGGCGCAAATCAGCCCCAGCATTTT. Translated: CASSESGANQPQHF.